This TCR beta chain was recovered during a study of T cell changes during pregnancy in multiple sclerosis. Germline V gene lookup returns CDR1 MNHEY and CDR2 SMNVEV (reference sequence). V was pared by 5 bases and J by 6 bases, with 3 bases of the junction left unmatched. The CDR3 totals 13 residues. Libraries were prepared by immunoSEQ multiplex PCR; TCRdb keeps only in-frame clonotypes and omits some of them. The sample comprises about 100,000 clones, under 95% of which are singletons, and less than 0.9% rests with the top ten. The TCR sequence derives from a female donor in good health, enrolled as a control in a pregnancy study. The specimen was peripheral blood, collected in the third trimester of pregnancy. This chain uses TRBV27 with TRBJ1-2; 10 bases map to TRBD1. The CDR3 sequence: CASSPGTGDGYTF. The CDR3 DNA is TGTGCCAGCAGTCCCGGGACAGGGGATGGCTACACCTTC.